This T cell receptor (beta chain) was retrieved from a study of cytomegalovirus exposure and HLA in healthy donors. V was cut by 1 base and J by 0 bases, with 25 bases left in between. This CDR3 has 21 amino acids. Germline V gene data show CDR1 as SGHDN and CDR2 as FVKESK. The PCR employed 60 Vbeta primers together with 13 Jbeta primers. Method: immunoSEQ multiplex PCR; TCRdb's copy keeps in-frame clones and lacks some. The sample records some 140,000 clones, about 74% being singletons. The chain joins TRBV14 to TRBJ1-5; possible D gene TRBD1, 5 bases. Sequenced input: PBMCs. The receptor comes from a middle-aged man in good health and CMV-seronegative. This CDR3 is CASSQVRKGPDRGISNQPQHF. The CDR3 coding sequence is TGTGCCAGCAGCCAAGTCCGGAAGGGTCCGGATAGGGGTATTAGCAATCAGCCCCAGCATTTT.